This TCR beta chain was sequenced during a study of radiotherapy plus CTLA-4 blockade in lung cancer. As for the study in general: Among enrolled patients, 15% to 20% responded and around 30% achieved disease control. Study results and caveats: Early blood T cell clone changes and increased post-radiation serum interferon-beta were reportedly the strongest response predictors. In blood, TCR clones derived from the tumor expanded after radiotherapy plus ipilimumab.

This clone was seen once. Its target is unknown. Measured with immunoSEQ multiplex PCR; TCRdb has only the in-frame clones, and not every one. The sample includes about 60,000 clones, approximately 83% of them seen just once. CDR3 length: 16 residues. The ends lost 4 bases at V and 5 bases at J; junction bases unmatched: 9. CDR1 MGHRA and CDR2 YSYEKL come from the germline V gene. Focal radiation and CTLA-4 blockade (ipilimumab) were tested in chemo-refractory metastatic non-small-cell lung cancer patients. The chain couples TRBV4-1 to TRBJ1-2; 11 bases are shared with TRBD1. The clonotype originates from a human donor with non-small cell lung cancer who had a partial response to radiotherapy plus ipilimumab. Sequencing used peripheral blood, obtained from a patient treated with radiotherapy plus ipilimumab. CDR3 nucleotide sequence: TGCGCCAGCAGCCCCAATCTTGGACAGGGGGCTTATGGCTACACCTTC. Its protein is CASSPNLGQGAYGYTF.